The 11 T cell receptor beta chains below were found in one sample sequenced in a study of early T cells in non-severe SARS-CoV-2 infection. Using its own MiXCR run on the 5' RACE reads, TCRdb lists one record per CDR3 protein. The profile shows tens of thousands of distinct CDR3 sequences, approximately 15% of them singletons. The specimen sequenced was whole blood. These receptors all stem from an adult who was a healthcare worker with PCR-confirmed SARS-CoV-2 infection or an uninfected control (not recorded which).

This chain connects TRBV5-1 to TRBJ2-3, with 10 nucleotides matching TRBD2. Germline lookup yields CDR1 SGHRS and CDR2 YFSETQ. This CDR3 has 17 amino acids. V shed 3 bases, J shed 0 bases, and the junction held 7 bases outside the gene matches. The CDR3: CASSSDLSGGSTDTQYF. CDR3 nucleotide sequence: TGCGCCAGCAGCTCTGACCTTAGCGGGGGGAGCACAGATACGCAGTATTTT.

This clonotype was seen a handful of times. The chain links TRBV6-5 to TRBJ2-1; weak D call: TRBD2 (7 bases). Trimming stripped 5 bases from V and 5 bases from J, with 19 bases between. Germline V gene sequence: CDR1 MNHEY, CDR2 SVGAGI. The CDR3 loop spans 16 amino acids. In nucleotides, the CDR3 is TGTGCCAGCAGTGAGAGTGGGGGGGCCCTCGACAATGAGCAGTTCTTC. This sequence encodes CASSESGGALDNEQFF.

The table lists this clonotype with many counts. The CDR3 nucleotides read TGTGCCAGTAGGACGCAGAACACCGGGGAGCTGTTTTTT. Protein product: CASRTQNTGELFF. The rearrangement links TRBV6-1 to TRBJ2-2; D is ambiguous. The CDR3 is 13 residues long. Germline V lookup: CDR1 MNHNS, CDR2 SASEGT. Trimming removed 9 bases from V and 1 base from J, with 9 bases in between.

This clonotype was detected ten times or more. The rearrangement links TRBV7-8 to TRBJ2-5, with a tentative D call TRBD1 (6 bases). This CDR3 spans 13 amino acids. The ends were cut back, 10 bases at V and 5 bases at J, with 17 bases in the middle. From germline, CDR1 is SGHVS and CDR2 FQNEAQ. The CDR3 DNA reads TGTGCCATCCAGGGGTATTTGTTGGAGACCCAGTACTTC. This gives the protein CAIQGYLLETQYF.

V and J are TRBV7-6 and TRBJ1-1; 8 bases match TRBD1. CDR1 and CDR2 from the germline V gene are SGHVS and FNYEAQ. V was clipped by 5 bases and J by 7 bases; unmatched bases: 3. The CDR3 extends over 12 amino acids. CDR3 bases: TGTGCCAGCAGCCCAGACAGGGGTGAAGCTTTCTTT. Translated: CASSPDRGEAFF. Complete variable domain (other parts from reference TRBV7-6 and TRBJ1-1): GAGVSQSPRYKVTKRGQDVALRCDPISGHVSLYWYRQALGQGPEFLTYFNYEAQQDKSGLPNDRFSAERPEGSISTLTIQRTEQRDSAMYRCASSPDRGEAFFGQGTRLTVV.

This chain connects TRBV7-7 to TRBJ2-1; D gene uncertain. Per the germline V gene, CDR1 is SSHAT and CDR2 is FNYEAQ (reference sequence). This CDR3 spans 14 amino acids. V lost 7 bases to trimming and J lost 6 bases, with 16 bases between them. Here the CDR3 reads CASTKLSGSNEQFF. For the CDR3, the DNA is TGTGCCAGCACCAAGTTGTCGGGTAGCAATGAGCAGTTCTTC.

This clonotype was observed at least ten times. V gene TRBV7-8 combines with J gene TRBJ2-3, with D perhaps matching TRBD2 (5 bases). The V gene's germline CDR1 is SGHVS and CDR2 FQNEAQ. V was pared by 5 bases and J by 5 bases, with 14 bases between. The CDR3 extends over 14 amino acids. CDR3 protein: CASSRGYLGDTQYF. The CDR3 DNA reads TGTGCCAGCAGCCGAGGGTACTTAGGAGATACGCAGTATTTT.

The chain joins TRBV12-3 or TRBV12-4 to TRBJ2-1, with no clear D. The CDR3 spans 12 residues. V was clipped by 5 bases and J by 3 bases, with 5 bases between them. In DNA form, the CDR3 reads TGTGCCAGCAGTCTACACTACAATGAGCAGTTCTTC. Residues: CASSLHYNEQFF.

This clonotype appeared a few times. The CDR3 loop reads CASLEGGVQYF. In DNA form, the CDR3 reads TGCGCCAGTCTGGAGGGGGGCGTGCAGTATTTT. This chain joins TRBV4-1 and TRBJ2-3; either TRBD1 or TRBD2 may fit D (6 bases each). Germline lookup yields CDR1 MGHRA and CDR2 YSYEKL. The CDR3 covers 11 residues. Trimming shortened V by 9 bases and J by 11 bases, and 15 bases separated the two germline ends.

This clonotype has just a few counts. The gene calls are TRBV9 and TRBJ2-1; 7 nucleotides agree with TRBD2. From germline, CDR1 is SGDLS and CDR2 YYNGEE. The CDR3 runs 14 residues. The ends lost 4 bases at V and 0 bases at J; junction bases unmatched: 1. CDR3 DNA sequence: TGTGCCAGCAGCAGCGGGGACTCCTACAATGAGCAGTTCTTC. Translated, it gives CASSSGDSYNEQFF.

This clonotype was seen a few times. The rearrangement uses TRBV27 and TRBJ2-4; 9 nucleotides agree with TRBD1. CDR1 and CDR2 (germline): MNHEY, SMNVEV (reference sequence). This CDR3 is 14 amino acids long. V gave up 4 bases and J gave up 7 bases; unmatched junction bases: 5. The CDR3: CASSWGQGGNIQYF. The CDR3 region has the DNA TGTGCCAGCAGTTGGGGACAGGGAGGGAACATTCAGTACTTC.